The 14 T cell receptor beta chains listed next were all sequenced from one sample in a study of cytomegalovirus exposure and HLA in healthy donors. The PCR made use of 60 Vbeta and 13 Jbeta primers. Assay: immunoSEQ multiplex PCR; the TCRdb copy retains only in-frame clones and omits some. Here the sample spans roughly 200,000 clones, about three quarters being singletons. The sequenced sample consisted of PBMCs. The receptor set was obtained from a woman between 25 and 40 years old in good health and CMV-seropositive.

J is TRBJ2-1 and V is TRBV7-2; the D gene is possibly TRBD2 (5 bases). CDR3 length equals 14 residues. Per the germline V gene, CDR1 is SGHTA and CDR2 is FQGNSA. V dropped 5 bases and J dropped 1 base, with 9 bases sitting between them. CDR3 loop: CASSQEGSYNEQFF. DNA for the CDR3: TGTGCCAGCAGCCAAGAGGGTTCCTACAATGAGCAGTTCTTC.

This chain uses TRBV4-3 with TRBJ2-6; TRBD2 matches at 7 bases. The CDR3 consists of 16 residues. The V gene's germline CDR1 is LGHNA and CDR2 YSLEER. V was pared by 4 bases and J by 2 bases, with 5 bases of the junction left unmatched. The CDR3 sequence is CASSPDGGAGANVLTF. For the CDR3, the DNA is TGCGCCAGCAGCCCCGATGGGGGGGCTGGGGCCAACGTCCTGACTTTC.

This clone was seen just once. This chain joins TRBV30 and TRBJ2-1, with TRBD2 as a possible D gene (5 bases). The CDR3 spans 12 residues. The germline gives CDR1 GTSNPN, CDR2 SVGIG (reference sequence). CDR3 sequence: CARDGARDEQFF. As DNA, the CDR3 is TGTGCTCGGGATGGCGCTCGGGATGAGCAGTTCTTC. The entire variable domain, with the rest obtained from reference TRBV30 and TRBJ2-1, is as follows: SQTIHQWPATLVQPVGSPLSLECTVEGTSNPNLYWYRQAAGRGLQLLFYSVGIGQISSEVPQNLSASRPQDRQFILSSKKLLLSDSGFYLCARDGARDEQFFGPGTRLTVL.

The chain employs TRBV2 and TRBJ2-1; D remains unclear. V lost 2 bases and J 0 bases, leaving 8 bases between the germline ends. Germline V gives CDR1 SNHLY, CDR2 FYNNEI. This CDR3 region has 15 residues. In DNA form, the CDR3 reads TGTGCCAGCAGTGAAACTTCTTACTCCTACAATGAGCAGTTCTTC. This sequence encodes CASSETSYSYNEQFF.

J is TRBJ2-5 and V is TRBV1; TRBD2, the D gene given by the table, was not confirmed from the DNA. TRBV1 constitutes a pseudogene. The CDR3 runs to 22 residues. CDR3: CTSSQDEAASGDTRAPQETQYF. CDR3 bases: TGCACCAGCAGCCAAGATGAAGCGGCTAGCGGCGATACAAGGGCCCCCCAAGAGACCCAGTACTTC.

The V call is TRBV5-6, the J call TRBJ1-2, with TRBD1 identical over 7 bases. Per the germline V gene, CDR1 is SGHDT and CDR2 is YYEEEE. This CDR3 has 16 residues. V lost 4 bases, J lost 2 bases, and 11 bases stayed unmatched. CDR3 sequence reads: CASSLGQEIRNYGYTF. The CDR3, as DNA: TGTGCCAGCAGCCTCGGACAGGAGATCAGAAACTATGGCTACACCTTC.

This rearrangement joins TRBV29-1 to TRBJ2-1; D remains ambiguous. CDR3 length: 14 residues. Germline V gene sequence: CDR1 SQVTM, CDR2 ANQGSEA. The ends were cut back, 4 bases at V and 3 bases at J, with 13 bases in the middle. CDR3 coding DNA: TGCAGCGTTGCCCCCAGCGACCACTACAATGAGCAGTTCTTC. The encoded protein is CSVAPSDHYNEQFF.

V usage is TRBV20-1 and J usage is TRBJ2-7; a possible D gene is TRBD2 (6 bases). Germline V lookup: CDR1 DFQATT, CDR2 SNEGSKA (reference sequence). The length of the CDR3 is 11 residues. V was shortened by 3 bases and J by 7 bases, with 10 bases between the two germline ends. CDR3 amino acids: CSASRGGEQYF. In DNA form, the CDR3 reads TGCAGTGCTAGCCGTGGGGGGGAGCAGTACTTC.

The chain carries TRBV4-2 and TRBJ1-3; possibly TRBD1 for D (5 bases). Germline CDR1 is LGHNA and CDR2 is YNFKEQ. This CDR3 is 15 amino acids long. The germline V and J ends were trimmed by 4 bases and 4 bases, with 14 bases remaining between them. CDR3 region: CASSPREGSGNTIYF. The CDR3 DNA follows: TGTGCCAGCAGCCCCAGGGAGGGTTCCGGAAACACCATATATTTT.

CDR3 sequence reads: CASSPHPTENTEAFF. CDR3 coding DNA: TGCGCCAGCAGCCCCCACCCCACAGAGAACACTGAAGCTTTCTTT. The rearrangement uses TRBV4-3 and TRBJ1-1; D uncertain. Trimming pared 4 bases from V and 1 base from J, leaving 13 bases between. Per the germline V gene, CDR1 is LGHNA and CDR2 is YSLEER. CDR3 length equals 15 residues.

The V call is TRBV18, the J call TRBJ1-2; weak D call: TRBD1 (5 bases). Trimming took 2 bases from V and 7 from J, leaving 8 bases between them. The CDR3 length is 12 residues. Germline-derived CDR1 and CDR2 are KGHSH and LQKENI. The CDR3 protein is CASSPDSSGYTF. The CDR3 region has the DNA TGTGCCAGCTCACCAGACAGCTCTGGCTACACCTTC. Using reference TRBV18 and TRBJ1-2 for the parts outside the CDR3, the full variable domain is NAGVMQNPRHLVRRRGQEARLRCSPMKGHSHVYWYRQLPEEGLKFMVYLQKENIIDESGMPKERFSAEFPKEGPSILRIQQVVRGDSAAYFCASSPDSSGYTFGSGTRLTVV.

The J gene is TRBJ2-1, the V gene TRBV29-1, with TRBD1 identical over 10 bases. The CDR3 runs 16 residues. Trimming cost V 4 bases and J 0 bases; bases outside gene matches: 6. Germline V gives CDR1 SQVTM, CDR2 ANQGSEA. The CDR3 DNA follows: TGCAGCGTTGGAACGACAGGGGGCTACTCCTACAATGAGCAGTTCTTC. Its protein is CSVGTTGGYSYNEQFF.

In this sample, this clone turned up once. CDR3 DNA sequence: TGTGCCAGCAGTTCGCGGGGACGGGACTATGGCTACACCTTC. It translates to CASSSRGRDYGYTF. V and J are TRBV27 and TRBJ1-2, with TRBD1 as a possible D gene (5 bases). Germline loops: CDR1 MNHEY, CDR2 SMNVEV (reference sequence). V lost 4 bases, J lost 3 bases, and 12 bases lay in between. The CDR3 totals 14 residues.

The chain combines TRBV18 with TRBJ2-5; D is ambiguous. The CDR3 runs 12 residues. V lost 2 bases, J lost 3 bases, and 4 bases lay in between. CDR1 and CDR2 (germline): KGHSH, LQKENI. The CDR3 reads CASSPVKETQYF. For the CDR3, the DNA is TGTGCCAGCTCACCAGTTAAAGAGACCCAGTACTTC.